This TCR beta chain was documented in a study of shared clonotypes between healthy human individuals. The CDR3 runs to 15 residues. The germline V gene encodes CDR1 SGDLS and CDR2 YYNGEE. Trimming stripped 4 bases from V and 1 base from J, with 13 bases between. Some clones are missing from TCRdb's copy, which holds only in-frame ones; the method was immunoSEQ multiplex PCR. The data contain under 1,100,000 clones, 75% of them singletons. This clone showed up just once. The TCR was taken from a man younger than 30 in good health. This rearrangement joins TRBV9 to TRBJ2-3, with D possibly matching TRBD2 (5 bases). Sequences were obtained from memory CD4+ T cells sorted from blood. Stated subset: CD45RA-negative fraction. The CDR3 loop is CASSPRDGGTDTQYF. CDR3 DNA: TGTGCCAGCAGCCCCCGAGACGGGGGCACAGATACGCAGTATTTT.